This T cell receptor (beta chain) stems from a study of T cells after yellow fever vaccination. V shed 5 bases, J shed 4 bases, and the junction held 3 bases outside the gene matches. CDR3 length: 14 amino acids. Per germline, CDR1 SGHVS and CDR2 FNYEAQ. TCRdb recomputed calls from the 5' RACE reads with MiXCR, one row per CDR3 protein. Among 250,000 or so distinct CDR3 sequences listed, approximately 3.8% were seen once. This clonotype was picked up many times. The chain joins TRBV7-6 to TRBJ2-3, with 10 positions matching TRBD2. This sample comprised PBMCs, obtained 15 days after the yellow fever booster vaccination. This receptor was obtained from a young man who received the YFV17D yellow fever vaccine. The CDR3 DNA reads TGTGCCAGCAGCCAGGGACTAGCGCCAGATACGCAGTATTTT. As protein: CASSQGLAPDTQYF.